This T cell receptor beta chain was recovered during a study of shared clonotypes between healthy human individuals. Study results and caveats: Unshared clonotypes carried lower generation probabilities than those common to all four donors.

V lost 3 bases and J lost 4, with 15 bases in between. This CDR3 is built from 16 residues. Germline CDR1 ENHRY, CDR2 SYGVKD. Every immunoSEQ plate was one replicate of a subset's evenly spread DNA. Generated by immunoSEQ multiplex PCR, the TCRdb table keeps only in-frame clones and is missing some. The table lists millions of clones, 90% to 95% of them singletons. Regarding this clone: The antigen is unknown.

The rearrangement uses TRBV10-3 and TRBJ2-2; D possibly uses TRBD1 or TRBD2 (6 bases each). The specimen was naive CD4+ T cells sorted from blood. Described subset: CD45RA+ positively selected. The clonotype was recovered from a man aged 18 to 35 in good health. As DNA, the CDR3 is TGTGCCATCAGTGATCTGTCGGGGGCCTTCACCGGGGAGCTGTTTTTT. This encodes CAISDLSGAFTGELFF.